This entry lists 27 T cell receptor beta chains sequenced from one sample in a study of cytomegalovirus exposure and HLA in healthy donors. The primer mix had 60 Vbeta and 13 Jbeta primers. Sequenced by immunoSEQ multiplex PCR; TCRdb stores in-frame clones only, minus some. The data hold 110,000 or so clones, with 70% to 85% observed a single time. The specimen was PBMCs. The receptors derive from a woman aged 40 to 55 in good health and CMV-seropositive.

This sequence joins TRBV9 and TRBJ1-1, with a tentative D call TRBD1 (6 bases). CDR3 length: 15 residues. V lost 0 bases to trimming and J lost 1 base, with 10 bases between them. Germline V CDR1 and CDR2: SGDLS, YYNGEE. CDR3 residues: CASSVGGQSNTEAFF. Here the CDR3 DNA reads TGTGCCAGCAGCGTAGGAGGACAGTCGAACACTGAAGCTTTCTTT.

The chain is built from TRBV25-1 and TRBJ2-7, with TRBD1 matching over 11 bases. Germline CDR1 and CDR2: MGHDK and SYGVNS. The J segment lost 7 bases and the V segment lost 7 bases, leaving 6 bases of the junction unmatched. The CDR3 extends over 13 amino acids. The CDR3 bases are TGTGCCAGCATCGGACAGGGGGCAAGAGAGCAGTACTTC. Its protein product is CASIGQGAREQYF.

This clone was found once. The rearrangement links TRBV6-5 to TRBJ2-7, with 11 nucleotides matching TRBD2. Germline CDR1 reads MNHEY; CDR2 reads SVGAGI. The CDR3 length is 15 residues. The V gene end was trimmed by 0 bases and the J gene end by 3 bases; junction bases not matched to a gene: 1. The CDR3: CASSYSGLAVYEQYF. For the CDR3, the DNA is TGTGCCAGCAGTTACTCGGGACTAGCGGTCTACGAGCAGTACTTC.

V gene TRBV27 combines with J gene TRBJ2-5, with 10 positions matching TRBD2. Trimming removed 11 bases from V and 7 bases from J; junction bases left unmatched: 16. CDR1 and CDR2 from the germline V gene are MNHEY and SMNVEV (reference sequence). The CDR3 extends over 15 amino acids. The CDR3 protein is CASLPLAGDDGTQYF. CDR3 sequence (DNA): TGTGCCTCCCTCCCCCTAGCGGGAGATGATGGGACCCAGTACTTC.

CDR3 in DNA: TGTGCCAGCAGCGTAGGACAGGGTTCCTATAATTCACCCCTCCACTTT. Protein sequence: CASSVGQGSYNSPLHF. The chain uses TRBV9 and TRBJ1-6; 7 nucleotides match TRBD1. V was clipped by 0 bases and J by 1 base; unmatched bases: 1. The germline V gene encodes CDR1 SGDLS and CDR2 YYNGEE. This CDR3 contains 16 residues.

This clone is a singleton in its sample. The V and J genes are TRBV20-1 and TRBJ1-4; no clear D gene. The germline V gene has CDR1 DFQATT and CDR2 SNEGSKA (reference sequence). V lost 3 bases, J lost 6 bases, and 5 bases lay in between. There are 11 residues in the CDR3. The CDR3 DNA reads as TGCAGTGCTAGGGTAGATGAAAAACTGTTTTTT. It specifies CSARVDEKLFF.

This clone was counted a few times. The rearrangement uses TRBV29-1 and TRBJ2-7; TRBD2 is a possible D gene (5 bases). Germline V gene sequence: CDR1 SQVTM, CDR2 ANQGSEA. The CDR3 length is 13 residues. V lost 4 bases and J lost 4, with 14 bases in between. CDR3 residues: CSVGRVGSYEQYF. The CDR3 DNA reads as TGCAGCGTTGGGCGGGTGGGGTCTTACGAGCAGTACTTC.

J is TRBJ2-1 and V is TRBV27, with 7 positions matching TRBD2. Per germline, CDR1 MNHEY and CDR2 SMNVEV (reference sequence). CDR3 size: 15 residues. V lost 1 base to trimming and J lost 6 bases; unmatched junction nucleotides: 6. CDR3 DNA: TGTGCCAGCAGTTTATTTTCTAGCGGAGGCAATGAGCAGTTCTTC. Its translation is CASSLFSSGGNEQFF.

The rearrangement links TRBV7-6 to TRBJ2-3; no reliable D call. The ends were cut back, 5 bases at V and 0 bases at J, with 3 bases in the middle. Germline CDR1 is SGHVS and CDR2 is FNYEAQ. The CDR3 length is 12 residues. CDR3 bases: TGTGCCAGCAGCCTCAGCACAGATACGCAGTATTTT. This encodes CASSLSTDTQYF.

The DNA for the CDR3 is TGTGCCAGCAGGAAAGTCGGACAGTCAGAAGCTTTCTTT. Protein: CASRKVGQSEAFF. The chain carries TRBV6-1 and TRBJ1-1, with a weak D call TRBD1 (6 bases). There are 13 residues in the CDR3. Per germline, CDR1 MNHNS and CDR2 SASEGT. The V end was cut by 6 bases, the J end by 8 bases, with 16 bases between.

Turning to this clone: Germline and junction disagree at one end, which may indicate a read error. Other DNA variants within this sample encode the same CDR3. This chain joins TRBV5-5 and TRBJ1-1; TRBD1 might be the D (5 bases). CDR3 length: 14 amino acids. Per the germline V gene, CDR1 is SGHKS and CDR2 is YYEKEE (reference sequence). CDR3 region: CASSRRDSEAEAFF. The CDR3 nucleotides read TGTGCCAGCAGCCGCCGGGACTCTGAGGCTGAAGCTTTCTTC.

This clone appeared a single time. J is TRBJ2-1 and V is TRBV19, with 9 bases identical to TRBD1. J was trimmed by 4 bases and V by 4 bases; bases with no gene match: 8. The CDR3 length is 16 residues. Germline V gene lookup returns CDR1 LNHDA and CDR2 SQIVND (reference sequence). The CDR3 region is CASSKTGTGRYNEQFF. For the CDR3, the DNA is TGTGCCAGTAGTAAGACCGGGACAGGGAGGTACAATGAGCAGTTCTTC.

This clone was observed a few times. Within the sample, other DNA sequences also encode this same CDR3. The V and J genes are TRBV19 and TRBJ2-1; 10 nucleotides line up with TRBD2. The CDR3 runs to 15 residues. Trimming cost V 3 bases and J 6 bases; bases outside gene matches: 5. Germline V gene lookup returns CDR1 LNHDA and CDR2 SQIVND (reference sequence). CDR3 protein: CASSIGLAGANEQFF. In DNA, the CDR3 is TGTGCCAGTAGTATTGGGCTAGCGGGAGCCAATGAGCAGTTCTTC.

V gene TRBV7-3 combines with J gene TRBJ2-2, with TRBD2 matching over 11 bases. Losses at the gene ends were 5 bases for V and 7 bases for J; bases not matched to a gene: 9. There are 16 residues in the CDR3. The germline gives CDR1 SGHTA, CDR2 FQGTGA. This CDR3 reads CASSNSGRASNGELFF. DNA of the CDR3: TGTGCCAGCAGCAATAGCGGGAGGGCAAGCAACGGGGAGCTGTTTTTT. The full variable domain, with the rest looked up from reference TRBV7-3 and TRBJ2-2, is GAGVSQTPSNKVTEKGKYVELRCDPISGHTALYWYRQSLGQGPEFLIYFQGTGAADDSGLPNDRFFAVRPEGSVSTLKIQRTERGDSAVYLCASSNSGRASNGELFFGEGSRLTVL.

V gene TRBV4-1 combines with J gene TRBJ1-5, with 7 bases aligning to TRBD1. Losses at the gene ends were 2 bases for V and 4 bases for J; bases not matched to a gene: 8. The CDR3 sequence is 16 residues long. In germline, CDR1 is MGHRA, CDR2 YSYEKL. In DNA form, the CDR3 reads TGCGCCAGCAGCCAATCGACAGGGATACGGAATCAGCCCCAGCATTTT. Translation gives CASSQSTGIRNQPQHF.

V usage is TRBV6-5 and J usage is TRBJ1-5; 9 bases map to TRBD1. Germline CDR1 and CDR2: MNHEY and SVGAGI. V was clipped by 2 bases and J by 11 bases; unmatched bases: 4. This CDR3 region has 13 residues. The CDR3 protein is CASSYRDREAQHF. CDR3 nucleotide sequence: TGTGCCAGCAGTTACAGGGACAGGGAGGCCCAGCATTTT.

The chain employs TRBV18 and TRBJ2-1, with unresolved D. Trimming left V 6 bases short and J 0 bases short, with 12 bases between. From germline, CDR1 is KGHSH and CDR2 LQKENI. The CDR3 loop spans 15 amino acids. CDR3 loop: CASSPQRSSYNEQFF. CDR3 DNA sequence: TGTGCCAGCTCGCCTCAGAGGAGCTCCTACAATGAGCAGTTCTTC.

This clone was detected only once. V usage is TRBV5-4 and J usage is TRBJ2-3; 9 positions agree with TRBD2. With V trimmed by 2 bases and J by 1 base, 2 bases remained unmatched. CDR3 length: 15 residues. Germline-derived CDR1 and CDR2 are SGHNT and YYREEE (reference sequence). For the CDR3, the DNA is TGTGCCAGCAGCTTCGGACTAGCGCGCACAGATACGCAGTATTTT. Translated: CASSFGLARTDTQYF.

CDR3 amino acids: CASSGGGGSYEQYF. DNA for the CDR3: TGTGCCAGCAGCGGGGGGGGAGGTTCCTACGAGCAGTACTTC. The chain employs TRBV9 and TRBJ2-5; 7 nucleotides align to TRBD2. The DNA end lines up better with TRBJ2-7; the J call may be wrong. The CDR3 totals 14 residues. Looked up from germline, CDR1 is SGDLS and CDR2 is YYNGEE.

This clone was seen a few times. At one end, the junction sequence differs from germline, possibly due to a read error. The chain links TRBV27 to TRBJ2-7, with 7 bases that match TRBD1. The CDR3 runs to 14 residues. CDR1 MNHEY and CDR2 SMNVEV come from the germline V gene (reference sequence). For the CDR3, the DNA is TGTGCCAGCAGTCTATCGACAGGGAACTACGAGCAGTACTTC. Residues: CASSLSTGNYEQYF.

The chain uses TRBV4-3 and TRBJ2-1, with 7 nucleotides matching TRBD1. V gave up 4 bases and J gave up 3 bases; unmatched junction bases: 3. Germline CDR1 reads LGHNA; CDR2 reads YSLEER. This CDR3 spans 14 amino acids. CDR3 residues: CASSPGTDYNEQFF. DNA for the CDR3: TGCGCCAGCAGCCCCGGGACAGACTACAATGAGCAGTTCTTC.

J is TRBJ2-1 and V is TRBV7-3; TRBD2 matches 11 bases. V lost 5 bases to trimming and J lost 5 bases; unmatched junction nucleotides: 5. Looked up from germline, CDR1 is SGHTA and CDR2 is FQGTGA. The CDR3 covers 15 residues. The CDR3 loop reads CASSQLAGAHNEQFF. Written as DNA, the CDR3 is TGTGCCAGCAGCCAACTAGCGGGAGCGCACAATGAGCAGTTCTTC. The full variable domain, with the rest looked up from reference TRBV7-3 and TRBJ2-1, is GAGVSQTPSNKVTEKGKYVELRCDPISGHTALYWYRQSLGQGPEFLIYFQGTGAADDSGLPNDRFFAVRPEGSVSTLKIQRTERGDSAVYLCASSQLAGAHNEQFFGPGTRLTVL.

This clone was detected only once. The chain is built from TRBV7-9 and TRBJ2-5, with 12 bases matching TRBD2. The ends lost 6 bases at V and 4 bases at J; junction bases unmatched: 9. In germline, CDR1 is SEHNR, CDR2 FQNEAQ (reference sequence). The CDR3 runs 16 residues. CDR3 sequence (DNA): TGTGCCAGCAGTTCGACTAGCGGGAGCTCAAGAGAGACCCAGTACTTC. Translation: CASSSTSGSSRETQYF.

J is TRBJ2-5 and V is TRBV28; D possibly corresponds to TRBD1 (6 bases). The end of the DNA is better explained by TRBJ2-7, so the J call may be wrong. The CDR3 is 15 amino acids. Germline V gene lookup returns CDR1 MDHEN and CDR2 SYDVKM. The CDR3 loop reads CASRSPTGSAYEQYF. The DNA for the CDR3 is TGTGCCAGCCGCTCCCCCACAGGGTCAGCCTACGAGCAGTACTTC.

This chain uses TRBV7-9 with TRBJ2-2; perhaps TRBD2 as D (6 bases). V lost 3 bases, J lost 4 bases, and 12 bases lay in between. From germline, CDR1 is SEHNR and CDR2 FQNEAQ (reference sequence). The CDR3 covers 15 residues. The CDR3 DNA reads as TGTGCCAGCAGCTTGCAGACGGGGGTCACCGGGGAGCTGTTTTTT. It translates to CASSLQTGVTGELFF.

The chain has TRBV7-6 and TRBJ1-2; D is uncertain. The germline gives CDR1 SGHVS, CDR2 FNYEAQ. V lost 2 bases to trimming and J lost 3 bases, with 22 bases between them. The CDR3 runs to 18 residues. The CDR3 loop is CASSLRPPGRLEYYGYTF. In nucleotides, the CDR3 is TGTGCCAGCAGCTTACGACCCCCAGGCAGACTAGAATACTATGGCTACACCTTC.

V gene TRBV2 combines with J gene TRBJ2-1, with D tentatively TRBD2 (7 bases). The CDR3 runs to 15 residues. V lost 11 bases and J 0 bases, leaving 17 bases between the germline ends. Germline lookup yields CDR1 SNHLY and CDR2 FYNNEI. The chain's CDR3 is CAPGGRASSYNEQFF. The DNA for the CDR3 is TGTGCCCCCGGGGGGCGGGCGAGCTCCTACAATGAGCAGTTCTTC.